This T cell receptor beta chain was recovered during a study of T-cell reconstitution after alpha-beta-depleted transplantation in children. The CDR3 runs to 13 residues. V shed 4 bases and J shed 5 bases, with 14 bases lying between them. The germline gives CDR1 SQVTM, CDR2 ANQGSEA. Many counts were recorded for this clonotype. The TCRbeta library was prepared with unique molecular identifiers. Via MiXCR, TCRdb re-called the PCR reads, giving one row per CDR3 protein. This sample carries 350,000 to 400,000 distinct CDR3 sequences, roughly 22% of them seen once, and the ten largest clones take 3.5% to 4%.

Sequencing used PBMCs from the stem cell graft donor, obtained from the stem cell graft. The chain couples TRBV29-1 to TRBJ1-2, with a weak D call TRBD1 (5 bases). The sequence was obtained from a human donor who donated a stem cell graft to a child with acute myeloid leukemia. As DNA, the CDR3 is TGCAGCGTTGTCTCGGGGACTGCATATGGCTACACCTTC. This codes for CSVVSGTAYGYTF.